These 18 T cell receptor beta chains were all obtained from the same sample, sequenced in a study of shared clonotypes between healthy human individuals. This table comes from immunoSEQ multiplex PCR, and its TCRdb copy is limited to in-frame clones, with some not included. The sample holds some 580,000 clones; approximately 97% are singletons and the top ten take around 0.057%. Sequencing was carried out using naive CD4+ T cells sorted from blood. Sample subset: CD45RA+ positively selected. These receptors were taken from a woman between 25 and 40 years old in good health.

The V call is TRBV28, the J call TRBJ2-7; D possibly corresponds to TRBD2 (6 bases). The ends were cut back, 1 base at V and 0 bases at J, with 13 bases in the middle. Germline V CDR1 and CDR2: MDHEN, SYDVKM. This CDR3 spans 16 amino acids. CDR3 loop: CASSLFQLAGSYEQYF. The CDR3 DNA reads TGTGCCAGCAGTTTATTCCAACTAGCCGGCTCCTACGAGCAGTACTTC.

V gene TRBV28 combines with J gene TRBJ1-1; 11 bases fit TRBD1. This CDR3 contains 14 residues. Trimming cost V 7 bases and J 3 bases; bases outside gene matches: 4. Germline V gene sequence: CDR1 MDHEN, CDR2 SYDVKM. The DNA of the CDR3 is TGTGCCAGCAAACCGGGACAGGGGGACACTGAAGCTTTCTTT. It encodes CASKPGQGDTEAFF.

The chain has TRBV9 and TRBJ2-2; D not certain. With 0 bases removed from V and 1 base from J, the gap between germline ends came to 16 bases. CDR3 length: 18 residues. Germline loops: CDR1 SGDLS, CDR2 YYNGEE. This chain's CDR3 is CASSVGFSVLQNTGELFF. In DNA form, the CDR3 reads TGTGCCAGCAGCGTAGGATTCTCTGTCCTACAGAACACCGGGGAGCTGTTTTTT.

The chain combines TRBV28 with TRBJ1-1; D possibly corresponds to TRBD1 (5 bases). CDR1 is MDHEN, CDR2 SYDVKM, per germline. V was cut by 2 bases and J by 6 bases, with 10 bases left in between. CDR3 length equals 13 residues. Here the CDR3 reads CASSLAGKAEAFF. The DNA for the CDR3 is TGTGCCAGCAGTTTAGCAGGGAAGGCTGAAGCTTTCTTT.

About this clone itself: Other DNA sequences in this specimen translate into the identical CDR3. This sequence joins TRBV28 and TRBJ2-2; D gene ambiguous. Trimming left V 2 bases short and J 1 base short, with 2 bases between. The CDR3 contains 13 residues. Germline-derived CDR1 and CDR2 are MDHEN and SYDVKM. Here the CDR3 DNA reads TGTGCCAGCAGTTTAGGGAACACCGGGGAGCTGTTTTTT. Protein: CASSLGNTGELFF.

The chain joins TRBV5-1 to TRBJ1-1; possibly TRBD1 for D (5 bases). There are 16 residues in the CDR3. The germline V and J ends were trimmed by 0 bases and 1 base, with 13 bases remaining between them. The V gene's germline CDR1 is SGHRS and CDR2 YFSETQ. The CDR3 spells CASSLEGPIQNTEAFF. The CDR3 DNA reads TGCGCCAGCAGCTTGGAGGGACCGATACAGAACACTGAAGCTTTCTTT.

This rearrangement joins TRBV5-1 to TRBJ2-2, with a tentative D call TRBD2 (5 bases). The CDR3 spans 15 residues. Germline V gene sequence: CDR1 SGHRS, CDR2 YFSETQ. The ends were cut back, 4 bases at V and 4 bases at J, with 14 bases in the middle. CDR3 in amino acids: CASSPDSRGTGELFF. Written as DNA, the CDR3 is TGCGCCAGCAGCCCGGATTCTCGGGGCACCGGGGAGCTGTTTTTT.

This sequence joins TRBV9 and TRBJ2-3, with 12 bases matching TRBD2. V shed 3 bases and J 2 bases; nucleotides not matched to a gene: 10. CDR3 length equals 18 residues. Per the germline V gene, CDR1 is SGDLS and CDR2 is YYNGEE. The CDR3 sequence: CASSAKGGLAGFTDTQYF. Written as DNA, the CDR3 is TGTGCCAGCAGCGCCAAAGGCGGACTAGCGGGATTCACAGATACGCAGTATTTT.

The chain carries TRBV11-3 and TRBJ2-3; no reliable D call. Germline V gene lookup returns CDR1 SGHNT and CDR2 YENEEA. Trimming took 2 bases from V and 0 from J, leaving 6 bases between them. There are 14 residues in the CDR3. This CDR3 is CASSLSHSTDTQYF. The CDR3 DNA sequence: TGTGCCAGCAGCTTATCCCACAGCACAGATACGCAGTATTTT.

The rearrangement joins TRBV5-1 to TRBJ1-1; D is perhaps TRBD1 (5 bases). The germline gives CDR1 SGHRS, CDR2 YFSETQ. V lost 0 bases and J lost 1, with 7 bases in between. CDR3 length: 14 residues. As DNA, the CDR3 is TGCGCCAGCAGCTTGGATGACAGGAACACTGAAGCTTTCTTT. It yields the protein CASSLDDRNTEAFF. Variable domain in full (rest from reference TRBV5-1 and TRBJ1-1): KAGVTQTPRYLIKTRGQQVTLSCSPISGHRSVSWYQQTPGQGLQFLFEYFSETQRNKGNFPGRFSGRQFSNSRSEMNVSTLELGDSALYLCASSLDDRNTEAFFGQGTRLTVV.

Here the CDR3 reads CASSYSPQAKNTEAFF. Here the CDR3 DNA reads TGTGCCAGCAGTTACTCTCCACAAGCGAAGAACACTGAAGCTTTCTTT. The chain combines TRBV6-5 with TRBJ1-1; D ambiguous. Germline values: CDR1 MNHEY, CDR2 SVGAGI. This CDR3 comprises 16 residues. V lost 0 bases and J lost 1, with 12 bases in between.

This clone has only one observation. The rearrangement links TRBV9 to TRBJ2-5, with TRBD2 matching 10 bases. This CDR3 has 15 residues. Germline CDR1 SGDLS, CDR2 YYNGEE. V trimming: 3 bases; J trimming: 11 bases; junction bases outside the gene matches: 13. This CDR3 is CASSDSAGGPREQYF. DNA for the CDR3: TGTGCCAGCAGCGACTCAGCGGGAGGGCCTCGAGAGCAGTACTTC.

The V and J genes are TRBV7-9 and TRBJ1-1; TRBD1 matches at 10 bases. Looked up from germline, CDR1 is SEHNR and CDR2 is FQNEAQ (reference sequence). The junction had 10 bases not matched to a gene; V was cut back by 5 bases and J by 10 bases. This CDR3 comprises 14 residues. The CDR3 nucleotides read TGTGCCAGCAGCAAAACCTACGGGACAGGGGTAGCTTTCTTT. This encodes CASSKTYGTGVAFF.

The chain links TRBV28 to TRBJ2-2; D call uncertain. This CDR3 is 11 amino acids long. V lost 4 bases and J 6 bases, leaving 3 bases between the germline ends. Germline loops: CDR1 MDHEN, CDR2 SYDVKM. As DNA, the CDR3 is TGTGCCAGCAGTTCGGCCGGGGAGCTGTTTTTT. Translated: CASSSAGELFF.

This sequence joins TRBV5-5 and TRBJ1-1; D is undetermined. Germline-derived CDR1 and CDR2 are SGHKS and YYEKEE (reference sequence). Trimming shortened V by 4 bases and J by 0 bases, and 13 bases separated the two germline ends. CDR3 size: 15 residues. For the CDR3, the DNA is TGTGCCAGCAGCACGATGGCGATATTGAACACTGAAGCTTTCTTT. Translation: CASSTMAILNTEAFF.

The chain uses TRBV27 and TRBJ1-1; D call uncertain. V gave up 3 bases and J gave up 4 bases, with 12 bases separating them. The CDR3 consists of 14 residues. Germline V gives CDR1 MNHEY, CDR2 SMNVEV (reference sequence). The CDR3 DNA is TGTGCCAGCAGTTTCGGTTGGGGAGGCACTGAAGCTTTCTTT. Translated, it gives CASSFGWGGTEAFF.

V and J are TRBV10-3 and TRBJ2-3; TRBD1 is a possible D gene (5 bases). This CDR3 has 15 amino acids. Between the trimmed V and J ends, which lost 6 bases and 3 bases, there was a span of 16 bases. Germline assignment: CDR1 ENHRY and CDR2 SYGVKD. CDR3 in DNA: TGTGCCATCAGCTCTTACGACAGAAATACAGATACGCAGTATTTT. Protein sequence: CAISSYDRNTDTQYF.

This clone showed up just once. The chain joins TRBV5-6 to TRBJ2-5, with 8 positions matching TRBD2. Germline-derived CDR1 and CDR2 are SGHDT and YYEEEE. This CDR3 spans 15 amino acids. The V gene end was trimmed by 4 bases and the J gene end by 11 bases; junction bases not matched to a gene: 16. Here the CDR3 DNA reads TGTGCCAGCAGCGGAACTAGCGGAGAGCTCTCCAAGCAGTACTTC. Encoded protein: CASSGTSGELSKQYF.